Reported below is one TCR beta chain. Its antigen is unknown. CDR1 is MDHEN, CDR2 SYDVKM, per germline. J lost 2 bases, V lost 5 bases, and 10 bases had no gene match. CDR3 length: 16 amino acids. Naive CD8 cells lacked CD45RO and underwent positive selection for CCR7, leaving out terminally differentiated effector memory CD45RA+ cells. The record originates from a study of shared clonotypes between healthy human individuals. Whole-study results and caveats: Generation probability values for non-shared clonotypes were lower than those for clonotypes shared by all four donors.

The assay was carried out at the deep level. Sequencing used immunoSEQ multiplex PCR; TCRdb keeps in-frame clones, though not all of them. The sample comprises about 800,000 clones, 95% to 97% of which are singletons, and over 0.2% rests with the top ten. The chain links TRBV28 to TRBJ1-2, with 8 nucleotides matching TRBD1. Sample: naive CD8+ T cells sorted from blood. This clonotype was obtained from a man younger than 40 in good health. In DNA form, the CDR3 reads TGTGCCAGCAGTGAACCGAGACAGGGGAAAAACTATGGCTACACCTTC. Residues: CASSEPRQGKNYGYTF.